This T cell receptor (beta chain) came from a study of STAT3 mutations in large granular lymphocyte leukemia. Study background: More than half of T-LGLL patients received immunosuppressive therapy.

TCRbeta libraries averaged approximately 42,000 productive templates per sample. Measured with immunoSEQ multiplex PCR; TCRdb has only the in-frame clones, and not every one. The table shows roughly 40,000 clones, with roughly 81% occurring only once. Details on this clone: Its cognate antigen is unknown.

The J segment lost 4 bases and the V segment lost 5 bases, leaving 8 bases of the junction unmatched. The CDR3 consists of 15 residues. Germline values: CDR1 SGHVS, CDR2 FQNEAQ. Broader study findings: TCR clonotype switching after therapy occurred in about 30% of the 18 patients. Every T-cell large granular lymphocyte leukemia patient had at least one immunodominant TCR beta clonotype. Some patients had persisting codominant clonotypes that could mask small clones.

This sequence joins TRBV7-8 and TRBJ1-3; 7 nucleotides align to TRBD1. The source material was PBMCs. The receptor was derived from a human donor with T large granular lymphocyte leukemia. Some clones in this sample may be carry-over from other donors' samples. CDR3 protein: CASSRTGDSGNTIYF. The CDR3 nucleotides are TGTGCCAGCAGCCGTACAGGGGATTCAGGAAACACCATATATTTT.